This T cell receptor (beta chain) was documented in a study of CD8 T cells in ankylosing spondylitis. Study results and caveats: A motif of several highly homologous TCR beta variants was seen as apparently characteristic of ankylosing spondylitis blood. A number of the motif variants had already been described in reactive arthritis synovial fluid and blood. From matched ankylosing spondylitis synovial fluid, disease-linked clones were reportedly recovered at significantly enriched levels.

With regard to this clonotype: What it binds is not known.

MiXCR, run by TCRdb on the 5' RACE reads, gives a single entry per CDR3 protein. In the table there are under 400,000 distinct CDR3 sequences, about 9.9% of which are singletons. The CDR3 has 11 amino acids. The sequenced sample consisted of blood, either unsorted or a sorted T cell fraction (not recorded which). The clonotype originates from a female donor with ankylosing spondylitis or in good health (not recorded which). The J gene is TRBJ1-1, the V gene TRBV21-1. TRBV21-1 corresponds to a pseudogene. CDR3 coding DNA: TGTGCCATCCCCAAAGGAGTTGAAGCTTTCTTT. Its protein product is CAIPKGVEAFF.